These 22 T cell receptor beta chains share one sample of origin, sequenced in a study of regulatory T cells in long-lasting Graves disease. Time point indicated: persistent/refractory GD, antithyroid drugs over 5 years with positive TRAb. Preparation of the TCR library used RNA extracted from PBMCs. According to the study, TCR beta libraries were built with iRepertoire HTBI primers and CDR3-region Arm-PCR. In TCRdb, the multiplex PCR reads were re-called with MiXCR into one record per CDR3 protein. The data contain 350,000 to 450,000 distinct CDR3 sequences, about a fifth of them singletons. The source was peripheral blood mononuclear cells (PBMCs), collected when the disease was refractory, from a patient treated with antithyroid drugs. The receptors stem from a female donor with Graves disease.

This chain links TRBV6-1 with TRBJ2-3, with 14 bases identical to TRBD2. Unmatched junction bases numbered 15, after V lost 5 bases and J lost 5 bases. Germline assignment: CDR1 MNHNS and CDR2 SASEGT. This CDR3 has 19 amino acids. The CDR3 bases are TGTGCCAGCAGTCCGGGACCCAGGGGACTAGCGGGAGTGGTAGATACGCAGTATTTT. Its translation: CASSPGPRGLAGVVDTQYF.

In its sample, this clonotype was seen many times. This chain uses TRBV7-2 with TRBJ2-7; a possible D gene is TRBD2 (5 bases). This CDR3 is built from 16 residues. Germline assignment: CDR1 SGHTA and CDR2 FQGNSA. The germline V and J ends were trimmed by 1 base and 9 bases, with 22 bases remaining between them. CDR3 loop: CASSLGSFVRGGGQYF. CDR3 DNA sequence: TGTGCCAGCAGCTTAGGTTCCTTTGTACGGGGTGGCGGGCAGTACTTC.

This clonotype was observed a handful of times. The rearrangement links TRBV30 to TRBJ2-7; 7 bases align to TRBD1. The V and J ends lost 8 bases and 1 base, in that order; junction bases with no gene match: 5. The germline gives CDR1 GTSNPN, CDR2 SVGIG (reference sequence). CDR3 length equals 12 residues. This CDR3 is CAGKQGSYEQYF. The CDR3 nucleotides are TGTGCCGGGAAACAGGGGTCCTACGAGCAGTACTTC.

The chain uses TRBV7-8 and TRBJ1-3; D ambiguous. Trimming took 2 bases from V and 3 from J, leaving 11 bases between them. Germline V gene data show CDR1 as SGHVS and CDR2 as FQNEAQ. This CDR3 spans 15 amino acids. In nucleotides, the CDR3 is TGTGCCAGCAGCTTAAACACTTGGGGTGGAAACACCATATATTTT. It encodes CASSLNTWGGNTIYF. The full variable domain, completed using reference TRBV7-8 and TRBJ1-3, is GAGVSQSPRYKVAKRGQDVALRCDPISGHVSLFWYQQALGQGPEFLTYFQNEAQLDKSGLPSDRFFAERPEGSVSTLKIQRTQQEDSAVYLCASSLNTWGGNTIYFGEGSWLTVV.

Note on this clonotype: It may be a read error: a sequence one base away is much more abundant. The chain is built from TRBV12-3 or TRBV12-4 and TRBJ2-5, with D unclear. This CDR3 has 12 residues. The CDR3 region has the DNA TGTGTCAGCACGGAAGGAAGAGAGACCCAGTACTTC. Its protein is CVSTEGRETQYF.

This chain connects TRBV5-1 to TRBJ1-2, with D possibly matching TRBD1 (6 bases). CDR1 is SGHRS and CDR2 is YFSETQ in the germline V gene. There are 13 residues in the CDR3. The germline V and J ends were trimmed by 4 bases and 3 bases, with 10 bases remaining between them. This CDR3 is CASSGDNDYGYTF. The CDR3 nucleotides are TGCGCCAGCAGCGGGGACAACGACTATGGCTACACCTTC. Using reference TRBV5-1 and TRBJ1-2 for the parts outside the CDR3, the full variable domain is KAGVTQTPRYLIKTRGQQVTLSCSPISGHRSVSWYQQTPGQGLQFLFEYFSETQRNKGNFPGRFSGRQFSNSRSEMNVSTLELGDSALYLCASSGDNDYGYTFGSGTRLTVV.

This clonotype has a handful of counts. The chain recombines TRBV5-1 with TRBJ2-2, with D perhaps TRBD2 (6 bases). V was pared by 3 bases and J by 4 bases, with 10 bases between. The CDR3 spans 14 residues. Looked up from germline, CDR1 is SGHRS and CDR2 is YFSETQ. The CDR3 bases are TGCGCCAGCAGCTGGGGGGACGGCACCGGGGAGCTGTTTTTT. This codes for CASSWGDGTGELFF.

The chain uses TRBV3-1 and TRBJ1-1; D gene uncertain. V dropped 0 bases and J dropped 4 bases, with 9 bases sitting between them. The germline V gene has CDR1 LGHDT and CDR2 YNNKEL (reference sequence). The CDR3 runs to 14 residues. The CDR3 DNA sequence: TGTGCCAGCAGCCAAGATACGGTAACCACTGAAGCTTTCTTT. Its translation: CASSQDTVTTEAFF. Full variable domain (remainder filled in from reference TRBV3-1 and TRBJ1-1): DTAVSQTPKYLVTQMGNDKSIKCEQNLGHDTMYWYKQDSKKFLKIMFSYNNKELIINETVPNRFSPKSPDKAHLNLHINSLELGDSAVYFCASSQDTVTTEAFFGQGTRLTVV.

The chain is built from TRBV6-4 and TRBJ1-4; 10 positions match TRBD1. The CDR3 contains 16 residues. In germline, CDR1 is MRHNA, CDR2 SNTAGT. Trimming took 5 bases from V and 9 from J; bases not matched to a gene: 12. The CDR3 loop is CASSYTKDDRGQKLFF. The CDR3 DNA follows: TGTGCCAGCAGTTACACAAAAGATGACAGGGGGCAAAAACTGTTTTTT.

The rearrangement links TRBV19 to TRBJ2-2, with 9 bases identical to TRBD1. This CDR3 is 19 amino acids long. Germline assignment: CDR1 LNHDA and CDR2 SQIVND (reference sequence). The V and J ends lost 7 bases and 5 bases, in that order; junction bases with no gene match: 20. The CDR3, as DNA: TGTGCCAGTACCACCGGACAGGGGTTGGGCGGGAGTCGGACCGGGGAGCTGTTTTTT. Protein product: CASTTGQGLGGSRTGELFF.

At least ten counts were recorded for this clonotype. The chain carries TRBV12-3 or TRBV12-4 and TRBJ1-2; 7 bases agree with TRBD1. This CDR3 spans 12 amino acids. After removal of 6 bases from V and 8 bases from J, the junction contained 6 bases not matched to a gene. CDR3 bases: TGTGCCAGCAGCACGGACAGGATGGGCTACACCTTC. Its translation is CASSTDRMGYTF.

This clonotype was found many times. The J gene is TRBJ2-5, the V gene TRBV12-3 or TRBV12-4, with 7 nucleotides matching TRBD1. The V segment lost 4 bases and the J segment 5 bases; nucleotides outside the gene matches: 13. The CDR3 consists of 16 residues. The CDR3 nucleotides are TGTGCCAGCAGTTGGGGAGACAGGGTCCATCCGGAGACCCAGTACTTC. Translated: CASSWGDRVHPETQYF.

The sample holds a few counts of this clonotype. The chain combines TRBV20-1 with TRBJ1-6; D possibly corresponds to TRBD1 (6 bases). V lost 3 bases and J lost 7, with 10 bases in between. Germline V gene data show CDR1 as DFQATT and CDR2 as SNEGSKA (reference sequence). This CDR3 is built from 13 residues. CDR3 residues: CSARGTYNSPLHF. The CDR3 DNA reads TGCAGTGCTAGGGGGACATACAATTCACCCCTCCACTTT.

This clonotype occurred a few times. The chain has TRBV20-1 and TRBJ2-7; 7 bases map to TRBD2. CDR3 length: 13 amino acids. Trimming cost V 3 bases and J 2 bases; bases outside gene matches: 4. Germline CDR1 DFQATT, CDR2 SNEGSKA (reference sequence). CDR3 in DNA: TGCAGTGCTAGTAGCGGGCGAACCTACGAGCAGTACTTC. Encoded protein: CSASSGRTYEQYF.

This clonotype was recorded many times. The rearrangement uses TRBV28 and TRBJ1-5; the match to TRBD1 covers 9 bases. Germline loops: CDR1 MDHEN, CDR2 SYDVKM. Unmatched junction bases numbered 4, after V lost 6 bases and J lost 4 bases. The CDR3 is 14 amino acids. The CDR3 bases are TGTGCCAGCAGCCAGACAGGGGGGAATCAGCCCCAGCATTTT. Amino acid sequence: CASSQTGGNQPQHF.

This clonotype was counted only a few times. The CDR3 nucleotides read TGCAGTGCTAGACTCCAGCAAGAGACCCAGTACTTC. This codes for CSARLQQETQYF. This chain connects TRBV20-1 to TRBJ2-5; no clear D gene. Deletions cut 2 bases from V and 2 bases from J, with 6 bases between. Germline V gene sequence: CDR1 DFQATT, CDR2 SNEGSKA (reference sequence). The CDR3 loop spans 12 amino acids.

The J gene is TRBJ1-2, the V gene TRBV20-1; D is uncertain. CDR3 length: 11 residues. With 3 bases removed from V and 5 bases from J, the gap between germline ends came to 7 bases. Germline assignment: CDR1 DFQATT and CDR2 SNEGSKA (reference sequence). CDR3 protein: CSASEGYGYTF. DNA of the CDR3: TGCAGTGCTAGTGAGGGTTATGGCTACACCTTC.

The CDR3 DNA reads TGTGCCACCAGTGATCTTTCATGGGGTGACGGGACAGGGACTAGAAATGAGCAGTTCTTC. Translating gives CATSDLSWGDGTGTRNEQFF. This chain connects TRBV24-1 to TRBJ2-1, with D maybe TRBD1 (9 bases). The germline V and J ends were trimmed by 3 bases and 7 bases, with 30 bases remaining between them. Germline CDR1 and CDR2: KGHDR and SFDVKD. This CDR3 is 20 amino acids long.

Ten or more counts support this clonotype. This CDR3 is CASSLGVMPHEQYF. In DNA, the CDR3 is TGTGCCAGCAGCTTAGGGGTTATGCCGCACGAGCAGTACTTC. The chain joins TRBV7-2 to TRBJ2-7; D remains unclear. From germline, CDR1 is SGHTA and CDR2 FQGNSA. Trimming shortened V by 1 base and J by 5 bases, and 12 bases separated the two germline ends. CDR3 length: 14 amino acids.

The rearrangement joins TRBV29-1 to TRBJ2-7; 13 bases align to TRBD2. The V segment lost 6 bases and the J segment 0 bases; nucleotides outside the gene matches: 5. Germline V CDR1 and CDR2: SQVTM, ANQGSEA. The CDR3 contains 15 residues. This CDR3 is CSVGLAGLNSYEQYF. The DNA of the CDR3 is TGCAGCGTGGGACTAGCGGGGTTGAACTCCTACGAGCAGTACTTC.

The V call is TRBV4-1, the J call TRBJ2-1, with D tentatively TRBD2 (6 bases). Germline CDR1 is MGHRA and CDR2 is YSYEKL. Trimming took off 4 bases at V and 5 bases at J, with 15 bases between the two ends. The CDR3 runs to 15 residues. The CDR3 DNA reads as TGCGCCAGCAGCCTAACTAGCAGCCAGAACAATGAGCAGTTCTTC. As protein: CASSLTSSQNNEQFF.

Only a few counts were recorded for this clonotype. The chain joins TRBV10-3 to TRBJ2-2; no clear D gene. CDR3 length: 15 amino acids. The V end lost 4 bases, the J end lost 3 bases, and 12 bases lay between the germline ends. Germline lookup yields CDR1 ENHRY and CDR2 SYGVKD. CDR3 sequence: CAISAGLLDTGELFF. The CDR3 region has the DNA TGTGCCATCAGTGCGGGTTTGTTGGACACCGGGGAGCTGTTTTTT.